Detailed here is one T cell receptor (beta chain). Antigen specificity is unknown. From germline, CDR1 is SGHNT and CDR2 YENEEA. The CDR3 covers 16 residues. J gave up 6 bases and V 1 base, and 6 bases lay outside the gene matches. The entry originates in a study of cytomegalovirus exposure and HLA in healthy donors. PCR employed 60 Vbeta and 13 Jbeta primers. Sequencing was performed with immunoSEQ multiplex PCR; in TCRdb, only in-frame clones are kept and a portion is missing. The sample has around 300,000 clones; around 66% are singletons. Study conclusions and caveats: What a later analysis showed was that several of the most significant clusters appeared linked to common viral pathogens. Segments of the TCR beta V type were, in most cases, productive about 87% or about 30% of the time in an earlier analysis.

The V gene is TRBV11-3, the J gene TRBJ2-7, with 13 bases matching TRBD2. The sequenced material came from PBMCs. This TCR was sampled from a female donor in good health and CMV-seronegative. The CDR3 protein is CASSLAGTSGKGEQYF. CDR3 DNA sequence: TGTGCCAGCAGCTTAGCCGGGACTAGCGGGAAGGGCGAGCAGTACTTC.